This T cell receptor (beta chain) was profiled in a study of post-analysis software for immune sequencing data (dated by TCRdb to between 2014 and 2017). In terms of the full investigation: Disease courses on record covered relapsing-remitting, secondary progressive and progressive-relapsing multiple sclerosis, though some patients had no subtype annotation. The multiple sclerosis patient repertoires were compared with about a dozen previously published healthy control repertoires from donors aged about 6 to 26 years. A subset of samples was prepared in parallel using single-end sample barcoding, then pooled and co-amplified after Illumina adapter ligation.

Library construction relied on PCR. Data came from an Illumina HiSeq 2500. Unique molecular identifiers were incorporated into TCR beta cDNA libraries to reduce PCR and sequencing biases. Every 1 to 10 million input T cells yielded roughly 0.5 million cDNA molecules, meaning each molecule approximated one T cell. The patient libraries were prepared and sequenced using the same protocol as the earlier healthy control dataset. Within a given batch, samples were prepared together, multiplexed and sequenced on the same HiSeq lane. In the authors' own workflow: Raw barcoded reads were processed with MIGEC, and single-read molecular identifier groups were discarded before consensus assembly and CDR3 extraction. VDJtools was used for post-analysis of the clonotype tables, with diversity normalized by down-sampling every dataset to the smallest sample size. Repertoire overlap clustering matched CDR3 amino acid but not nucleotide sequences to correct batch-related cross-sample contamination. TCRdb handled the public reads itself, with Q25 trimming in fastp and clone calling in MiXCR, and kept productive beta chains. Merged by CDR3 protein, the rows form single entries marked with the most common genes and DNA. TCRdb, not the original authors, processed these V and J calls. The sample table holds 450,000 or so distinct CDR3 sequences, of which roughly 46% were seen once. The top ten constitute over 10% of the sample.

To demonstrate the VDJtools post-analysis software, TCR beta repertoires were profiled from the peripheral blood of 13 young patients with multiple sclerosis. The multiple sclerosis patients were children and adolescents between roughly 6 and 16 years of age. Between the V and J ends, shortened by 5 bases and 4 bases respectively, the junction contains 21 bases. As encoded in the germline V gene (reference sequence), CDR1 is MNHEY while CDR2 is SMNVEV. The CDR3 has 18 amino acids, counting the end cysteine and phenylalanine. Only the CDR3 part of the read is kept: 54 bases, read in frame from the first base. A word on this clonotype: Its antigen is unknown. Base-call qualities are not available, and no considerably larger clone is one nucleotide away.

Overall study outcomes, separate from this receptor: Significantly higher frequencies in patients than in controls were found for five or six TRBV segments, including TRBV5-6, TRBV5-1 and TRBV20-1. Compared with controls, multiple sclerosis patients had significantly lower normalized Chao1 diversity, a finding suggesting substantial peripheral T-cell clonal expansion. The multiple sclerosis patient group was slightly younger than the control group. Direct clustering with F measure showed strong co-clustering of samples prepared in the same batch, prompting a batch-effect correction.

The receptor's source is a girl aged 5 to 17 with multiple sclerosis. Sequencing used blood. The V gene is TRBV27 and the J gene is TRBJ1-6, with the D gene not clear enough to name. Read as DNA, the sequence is TGTGCCAGCAGTCTTAGGGTCTTACAAGTGGAATATAATTCACCCCTCCACTTT. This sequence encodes CASSLRVLQVEYNSPLHF.